The 10 T cell receptor beta chains presented below share a single source sample, sequenced in a study of blood T cell repertoires in COVID-19. Clones were read by immunoSEQ multiplex PCR, and TCRdb kept only the in-frame ones, dropping some. Counted here are 300,000 to 450,000 clones, roughly 77% occurring once; the ten biggest clones make up around 1.1%. Sequencing was carried out using peripheral blood. The receptors here all came from a human donor with acute or convalescent COVID-19. The donor label of this sample is uncertain.

This rearrangement joins TRBV4-1 to TRBJ2-7, with D tentatively TRBD1 (6 bases). In germline, CDR1 is MGHRA, CDR2 YSYEKL. V dropped 1 base and J dropped 0 bases, with 13 bases sitting between them. The CDR3 spans 16 residues. CDR3 loop: CASSQGLGHLSYEQYF. The CDR3 nucleotides are TGCGCCAGCAGCCAAGGCCTGGGACACCTCTCCTACGAGCAGTACTTC.

The V gene is TRBV5-1, the J gene TRBJ1-1; D is uncertain. Trimming stripped 4 bases from V and 1 base from J, with 17 bases between. This CDR3 is 16 amino acids long. Germline CDR1 SGHRS, CDR2 YFSETQ. CDR3 in amino acids: CASSPEVRGWNTEAFF. The CDR3 DNA reads as TGCGCCAGCAGCCCGGAGGTGAGAGGGTGGAACACTGAAGCTTTCTTT.

The V and J genes are TRBV2 and TRBJ1-1, with 8 bases lining up with TRBD1. The CDR3 is made up of 13 amino acids. CDR1 is SNHLY, CDR2 FYNNEI, per germline. The J segment lost 3 bases and the V segment lost 10 bases, leaving 7 bases of the junction unmatched. In DNA form, the CDR3 reads TGTGCCACCTACGCGGACAGGGACACTGAAGCTTTCTTT. Translation gives CATYADRDTEAFF.

The genes are TRBV4-2 and TRBJ1-1, with a possible D match to TRBD1 (6 bases). Germline V gene data show CDR1 as LGHNA and CDR2 as YNFKEQ. The CDR3 has 14 residues. Deletions cut 1 base from V and 10 bases from J, with 16 bases between. The CDR3 coding sequence is TGTGCCAGCAGCCAAGTTGGCAGGGAGGGGGGAGCTTTCTTT. The encoded protein is CASSQVGREGGAFF.

This clone was observed a single time. The genes are TRBV9 and TRBJ2-2, with D tentatively TRBD1 (6 bases). The V and J ends lost 0 bases and 5 bases respectively, with 14 bases between them. CDR3 length: 16 residues. Germline assignment: CDR1 SGDLS and CDR2 YYNGEE. The CDR3 spells CASSVGAGVNTGELFF. The DNA for the CDR3 is TGTGCCAGCAGCGTAGGTGCAGGGGTGAATACCGGGGAGCTGTTTTTT.

This clone was counted between two and nine times. The V and J genes are TRBV4-1 and TRBJ1-5; D call uncertain. The germline gives CDR1 MGHRA, CDR2 YSYEKL. V gave up 1 base and J gave up 6 bases, with 22 bases separating them. The CDR3 covers 18 residues. The CDR3 DNA is TGCGCCAGCAGCCAAGGGGGAGGGATGATGGAGATGGGTCAGCCCCAGCATTTT. It encodes CASSQGGGMMEMGQPQHF.

The chain carries TRBV5-4 and TRBJ2-1, with TRBD2 matching 9 bases. The CDR3 runs to 15 residues. V trimming: 4 bases; J trimming: 4 bases; junction bases outside the gene matches: 6. Germline V gene sequence: CDR1 SGHNT, CDR2 YYREEE (reference sequence). CDR3 nucleotide sequence: TGTGCCAGCAGCGAACGACTAGCGGATTACAATGAGCAGTTCTTC. Translated, it gives CASSERLADYNEQFF.

This clone was detected once. The CDR3 loop is CASSLRPRDRNQPQHF. DNA of the CDR3: TGTGCCAGCAGCTTGAGACCCCGGGACAGAAATCAGCCCCAGCATTTT. The V gene is TRBV5-5, the J gene TRBJ1-5, with TRBD1 matching 7 bases. In germline, CDR1 is SGHKS, CDR2 YYEKEE (reference sequence). Trimming removed 1 base from V and 4 bases from J; junction bases left unmatched: 8. This CDR3 has 16 residues.

This clone was recorded a few times. The V and J genes are TRBV12-5 and TRBJ1-4, with 10 bases matching TRBD1. The CDR3 is 16 residues long. Germline assignment: CDR1 LGHNT and CDR2 FRNRAP. The J segment lost 9 bases and the V segment lost 1 base, leaving 8 bases of the junction unmatched. This CDR3 reads CASGLGAGTGEKKLFF. Here the CDR3 DNA reads TGTGCTAGTGGTTTGGGAGCCGGGACAGGGGAAAAAAAACTGTTTTTT. Filled out from reference TRBV12-5 and TRBJ1-4, the complete variable domain reads DARVTQTPRHKVTEMGQEVTMRCQPILGHNTVFWYRQTMMQGLELLAYFRNRAPLDDSGMPKDRFSAEMPDATLATLKIQPSEPRDSAVYFCASGLGAGTGEKKLFFGSGTQLSVL.

This chain connects TRBV3-1 (or the pseudogene TRBV3-2) to TRBJ1-2; D not resolved. This CDR3 spans 15 amino acids. The ends were cut back, 0 bases at V and 8 bases at J, with 16 bases in the middle. The V gene's germline CDR1 is LGHDT and CDR2 YNNKEL (reference sequence). The CDR3 sequence is CASSQDSGGRGGYTF. The CDR3 region has the DNA TGTGCCAGCAGCCAAGATTCGGGCGGGCGCGGGGGCTACACCTTC.